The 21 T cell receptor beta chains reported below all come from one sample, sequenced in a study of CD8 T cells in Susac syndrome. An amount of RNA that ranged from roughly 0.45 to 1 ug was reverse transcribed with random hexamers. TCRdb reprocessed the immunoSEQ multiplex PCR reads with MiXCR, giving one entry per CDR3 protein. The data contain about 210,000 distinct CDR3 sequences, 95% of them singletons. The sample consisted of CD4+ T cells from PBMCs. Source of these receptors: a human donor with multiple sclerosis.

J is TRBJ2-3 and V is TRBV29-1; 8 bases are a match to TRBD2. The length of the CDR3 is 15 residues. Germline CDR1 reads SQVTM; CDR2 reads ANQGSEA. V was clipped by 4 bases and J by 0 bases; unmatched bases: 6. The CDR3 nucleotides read TGCAGCGTTGTTATAGCGGGGTCTAGCACAGATACGCAGTATTTT. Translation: CSVVIAGSSTDTQYF.

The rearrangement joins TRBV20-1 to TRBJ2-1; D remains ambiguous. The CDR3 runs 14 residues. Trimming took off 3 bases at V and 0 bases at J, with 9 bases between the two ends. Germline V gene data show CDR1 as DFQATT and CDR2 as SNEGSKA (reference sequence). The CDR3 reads CSASQLDSYNEQFF. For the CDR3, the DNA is TGCAGTGCTAGTCAGTTGGACTCCTACAATGAGCAGTTCTTC.

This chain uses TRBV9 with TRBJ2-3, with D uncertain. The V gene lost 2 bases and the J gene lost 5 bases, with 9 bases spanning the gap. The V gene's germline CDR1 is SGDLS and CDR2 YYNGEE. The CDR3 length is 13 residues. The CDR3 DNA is TGTGCCAGCAGCGTTCGGCAGATAGATACGCAGTATTTT. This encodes CASSVRQIDTQYF.

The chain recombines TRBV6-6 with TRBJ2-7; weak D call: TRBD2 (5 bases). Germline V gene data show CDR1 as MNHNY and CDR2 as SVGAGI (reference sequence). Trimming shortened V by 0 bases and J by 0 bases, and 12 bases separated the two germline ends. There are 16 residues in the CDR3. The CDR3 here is CASSYSAPAVSYEQYF. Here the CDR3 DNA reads TGTGCCAGCAGTTACTCCGCTCCAGCGGTCTCCTACGAGCAGTACTTC.

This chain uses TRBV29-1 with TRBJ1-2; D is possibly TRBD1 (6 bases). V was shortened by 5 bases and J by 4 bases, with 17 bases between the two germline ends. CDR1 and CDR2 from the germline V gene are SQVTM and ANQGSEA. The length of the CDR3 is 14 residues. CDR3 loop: CSVIVPGASYGYTF. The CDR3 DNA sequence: TGCAGCGTTATAGTCCCAGGGGCTTCCTATGGCTACACCTTC.

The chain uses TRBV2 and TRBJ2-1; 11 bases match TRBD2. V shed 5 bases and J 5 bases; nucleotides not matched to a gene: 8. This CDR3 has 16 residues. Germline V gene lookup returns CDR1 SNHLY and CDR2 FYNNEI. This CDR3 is CASSIPSGGPDNEQFF. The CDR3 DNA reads TGTGCCAGCAGTATCCCTAGCGGGGGGCCAGACAATGAGCAGTTCTTC.

CDR3 DNA: TGCAGCGGGACGACAGGGAAGGGTGGCTACACCTTC. Protein: CSGTTGKGGYTF. The chain recombines TRBV29-1 with TRBJ1-2; TRBD1 aligns across 7 bases. J lost 7 bases, V lost 7 bases, and 9 bases had no gene match. CDR3 length equals 12 residues. Per germline, CDR1 SQVTM and CDR2 ANQGSEA.

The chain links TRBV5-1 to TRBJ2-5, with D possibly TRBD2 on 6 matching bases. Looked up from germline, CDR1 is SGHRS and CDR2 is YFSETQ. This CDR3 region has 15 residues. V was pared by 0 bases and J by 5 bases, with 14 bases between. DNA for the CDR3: TGCGCCAGCAGCTTGGCGGGATGGAGGGAGGAGACCCAGTACTTC. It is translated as CASSLAGWREETQYF. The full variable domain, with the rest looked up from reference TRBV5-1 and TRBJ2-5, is KAGVTQTPRYLIKTRGQQVTLSCSPISGHRSVSWYQQTPGQGLQFLFEYFSETQRNKGNFPGRFSGRQFSNSRSEMNVSTLELGDSALYLCASSLAGWREETQYFGPGTRLLVL.

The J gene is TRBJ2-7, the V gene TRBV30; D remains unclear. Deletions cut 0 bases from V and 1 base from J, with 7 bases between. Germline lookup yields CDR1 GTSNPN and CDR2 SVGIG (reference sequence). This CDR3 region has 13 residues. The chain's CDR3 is CAWSVLRSYEQYF. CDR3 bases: TGTGCCTGGAGTGTACTACGGTCCTACGAGCAGTACTTC.

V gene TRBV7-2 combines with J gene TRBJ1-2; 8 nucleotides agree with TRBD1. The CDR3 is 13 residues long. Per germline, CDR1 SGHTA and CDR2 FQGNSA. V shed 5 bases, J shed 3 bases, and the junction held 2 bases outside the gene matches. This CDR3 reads CASSMDRDYGYTF. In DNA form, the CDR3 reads TGTGCCAGCAGCATGGACAGGGACTATGGCTACACCTTC.

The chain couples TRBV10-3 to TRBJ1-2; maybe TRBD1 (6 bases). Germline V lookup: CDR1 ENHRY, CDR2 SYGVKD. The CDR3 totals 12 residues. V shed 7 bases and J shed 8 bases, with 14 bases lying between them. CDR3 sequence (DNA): TGTGCCATCAACGAACCAGGGGAAGGCTACACCTTC. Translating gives CAINEPGEGYTF.

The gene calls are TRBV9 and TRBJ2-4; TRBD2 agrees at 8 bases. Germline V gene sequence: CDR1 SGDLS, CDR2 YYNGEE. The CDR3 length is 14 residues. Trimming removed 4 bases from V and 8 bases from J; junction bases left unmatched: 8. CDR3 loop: CASSPPGGFDIQYF. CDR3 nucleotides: TGTGCCAGCAGCCCTCCGGGAGGGTTTGACATTCAGTACTTC.

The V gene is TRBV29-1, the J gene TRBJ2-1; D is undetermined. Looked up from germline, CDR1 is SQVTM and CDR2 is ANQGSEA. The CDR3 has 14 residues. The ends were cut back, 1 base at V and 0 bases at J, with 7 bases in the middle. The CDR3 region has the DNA TGCAGCGTTGAAGTGGAGAGCTCCTACAATGAGCAGTTCTTC. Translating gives CSVEVESSYNEQFF.

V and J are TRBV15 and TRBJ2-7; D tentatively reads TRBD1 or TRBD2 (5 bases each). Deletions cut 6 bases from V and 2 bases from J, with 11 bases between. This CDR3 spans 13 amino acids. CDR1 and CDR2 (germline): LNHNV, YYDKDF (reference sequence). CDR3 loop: CATSARDPYEQYF. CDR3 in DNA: TGTGCCACCAGTGCCCGGGACCCCTACGAGCAGTACTTC.

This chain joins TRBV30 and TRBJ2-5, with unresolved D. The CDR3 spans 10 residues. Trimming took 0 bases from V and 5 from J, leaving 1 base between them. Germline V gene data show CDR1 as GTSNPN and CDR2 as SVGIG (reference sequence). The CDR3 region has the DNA TGTGCCTGGAGTGTTGAGACCCAGTACTTC. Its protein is CAWSVETQYF.

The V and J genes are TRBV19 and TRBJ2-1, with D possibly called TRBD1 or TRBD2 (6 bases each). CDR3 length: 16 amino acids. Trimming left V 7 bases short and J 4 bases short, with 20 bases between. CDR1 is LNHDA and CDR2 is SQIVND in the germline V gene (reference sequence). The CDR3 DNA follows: TGTGCCAGTACCCCCCGGGGGCATGGGGTATACAATGAGCAGTTCTTC. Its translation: CASTPRGHGVYNEQFF. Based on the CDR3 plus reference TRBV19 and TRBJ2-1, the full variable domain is DGGITQSPKYLFRKEGQNVTLSCEQNLNHDAMYWYRQDPGQGLRLIYYSQIVNDFQKGDIAEGYSVSREKKESFPLTVTSAQKNPTAFYLCASTPRGHGVYNEQFFGPGTRLTVL.

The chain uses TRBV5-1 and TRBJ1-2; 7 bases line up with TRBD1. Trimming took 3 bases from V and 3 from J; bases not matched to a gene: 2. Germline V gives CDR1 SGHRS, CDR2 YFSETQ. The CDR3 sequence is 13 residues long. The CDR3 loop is CASSWDSDYGYTF. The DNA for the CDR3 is TGCGCCAGCAGCTGGGACAGTGACTATGGCTACACCTTC.

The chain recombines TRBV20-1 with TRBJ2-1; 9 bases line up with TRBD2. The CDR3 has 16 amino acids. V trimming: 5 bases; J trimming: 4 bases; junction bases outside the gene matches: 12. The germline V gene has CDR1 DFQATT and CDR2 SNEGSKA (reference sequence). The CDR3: CSAQTLKRGAYNEQFF. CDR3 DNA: TGCAGTGCTCAGACTCTGAAGCGGGGGGCGTACAATGAGCAGTTCTTC.

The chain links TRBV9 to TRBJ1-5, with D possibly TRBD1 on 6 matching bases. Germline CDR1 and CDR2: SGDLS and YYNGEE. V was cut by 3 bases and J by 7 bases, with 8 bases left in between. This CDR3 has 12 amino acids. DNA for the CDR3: TGTGCCAGCAGCGCGGGGGGCCAGCCCCAGCATTTT. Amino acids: CASSAGGQPQHF.

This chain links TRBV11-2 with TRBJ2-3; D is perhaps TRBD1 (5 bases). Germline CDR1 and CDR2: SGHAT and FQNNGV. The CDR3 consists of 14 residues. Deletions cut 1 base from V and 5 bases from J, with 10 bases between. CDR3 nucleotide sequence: TGTGCCAGCAGCTTAGGACAGTCTCGAGATACGCAGTATTTT. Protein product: CASSLGQSRDTQYF. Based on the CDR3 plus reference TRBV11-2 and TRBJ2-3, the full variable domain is EAGVAQSPRYKIIEKRQSVAFWCNPISGHATLYWYQQILGQGPKLLIQFQNNGVVDDSQLPKDRFSAERLKGVDSTLKIQPAKLEDSAVYLCASSLGQSRDTQYFGPGTRLTVL.

Written as DNA, the CDR3 is TGTGCCAGCAGTTCCAGCGGGAGGGTCACAGATACGCAGTATTTT. As protein: CASSSSGRVTDTQYF. The rearrangement joins TRBV25-1 to TRBJ2-3; 10 bases fit TRBD2. This CDR3 has 15 residues. V shed 5 bases and J 2 bases; nucleotides not matched to a gene: 4. CDR1 and CDR2 from the germline V gene are MGHDK and SYGVNS. The whole variable domain, filled in from reference TRBV25-1 and TRBJ2-3, reads EADIYQTPRYLVIGTGKKITLECSQTMGHDKMYWYQQDPGMELHLIHYSYGVNSTEKGDLSSESTVSRIRTEHFPLTLESARPSHTSQYLCASSSSGRVTDTQYFGPGTRLTVL.